Included here is one T cell receptor beta chain sequence, with context. In the authors' workflow: Amplification of reference gene primers was used by the study to estimate nucleated cell counts. Some clones are missing from TCRdb's copy, which holds only in-frame ones; the method was immunoSEQ multiplex PCR. The V and J calls and clone size were taken over from that table, and D and trimming were inferred from the DNA. The data show about 130,000 clones, roughly four fifths seen once. The sample is drawn from a study of blood T cell repertoires in COVID-19. Study information: The study drew acute and convalescent COVID-19 samples from the United States, Italy and Spain.

The CDR3 consists of 15 residues. CDR1 SGHAT and CDR2 FQNNGV come from the germline V gene. V was clipped by 5 bases and J by 6 bases, with 16 bases between them. The clonotype was recovered from an elderly woman with acute or convalescent COVID-19. What was sequenced was peripheral blood. The chain is built from TRBV11-2 and TRBJ2-2; the D gene is possibly TRBD2 (5 bases). The CDR3: CASSLSGVGAGELFF. DNA for the CDR3: TGTGCCAGCAGCCTCTCCGGGGTCGGGGCCGGGGAGCTGTTTTTT.